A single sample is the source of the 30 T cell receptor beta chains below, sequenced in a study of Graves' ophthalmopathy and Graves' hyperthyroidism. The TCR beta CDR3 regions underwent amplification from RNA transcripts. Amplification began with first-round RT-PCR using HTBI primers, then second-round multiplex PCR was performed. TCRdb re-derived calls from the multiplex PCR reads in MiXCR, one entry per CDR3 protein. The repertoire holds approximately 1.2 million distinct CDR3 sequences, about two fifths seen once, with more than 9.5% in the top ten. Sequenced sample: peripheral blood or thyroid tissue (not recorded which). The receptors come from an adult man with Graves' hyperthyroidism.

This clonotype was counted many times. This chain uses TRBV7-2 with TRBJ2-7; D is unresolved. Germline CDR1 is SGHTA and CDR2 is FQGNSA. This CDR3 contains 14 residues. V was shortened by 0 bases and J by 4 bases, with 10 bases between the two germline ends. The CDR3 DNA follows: TGTGCCAGCAGCTTAGCGGGCAAGGAATACGAGCAGTACTTC. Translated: CASSLAGKEYEQYF. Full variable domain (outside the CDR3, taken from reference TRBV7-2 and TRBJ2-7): GAGVSQSPSNKVTEKGKDVELRCDPISGHTALYWYRQSLGQGLEFLIYFQGNSAPDKSGLPSDRFSAERTGGSVSTLTIQRTQQEDSAVYLCASSLAGKEYEQYFGPGTRLTVT.

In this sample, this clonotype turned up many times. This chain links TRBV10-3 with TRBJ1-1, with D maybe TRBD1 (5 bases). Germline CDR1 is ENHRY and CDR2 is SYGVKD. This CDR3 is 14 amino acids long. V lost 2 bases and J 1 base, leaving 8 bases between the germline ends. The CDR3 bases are TGTGCCATCAGTGAGGGGGGAAGGAACACTGAAGCTTTCTTT. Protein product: CAISEGGRNTEAFF.

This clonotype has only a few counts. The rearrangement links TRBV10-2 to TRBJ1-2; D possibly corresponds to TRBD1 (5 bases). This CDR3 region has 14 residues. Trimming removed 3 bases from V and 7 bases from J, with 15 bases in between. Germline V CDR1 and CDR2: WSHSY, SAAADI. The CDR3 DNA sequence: TGCGCCAGCAGTGATCGGGGGGAAGGTCGTGGCTACACCTTC. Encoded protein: CASSDRGEGRGYTF.

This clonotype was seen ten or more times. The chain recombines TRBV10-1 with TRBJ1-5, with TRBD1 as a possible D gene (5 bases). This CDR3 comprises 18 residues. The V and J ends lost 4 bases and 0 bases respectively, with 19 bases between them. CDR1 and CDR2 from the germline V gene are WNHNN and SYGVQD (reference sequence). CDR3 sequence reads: CASSARDRHPNSNQPQHF. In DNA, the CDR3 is TGCGCCAGCAGTGCTCGCGACAGACATCCGAATAGCAATCAGCCCCAGCATTTT.

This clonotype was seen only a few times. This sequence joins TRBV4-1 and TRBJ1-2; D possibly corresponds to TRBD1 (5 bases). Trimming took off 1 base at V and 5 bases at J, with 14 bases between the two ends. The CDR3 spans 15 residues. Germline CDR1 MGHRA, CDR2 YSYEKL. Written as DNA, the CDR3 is TGCGCCAGCAGCCAAGCGGGACCGGGCATGTATGGCTACACCTTC. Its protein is CASSQAGPGMYGYTF.

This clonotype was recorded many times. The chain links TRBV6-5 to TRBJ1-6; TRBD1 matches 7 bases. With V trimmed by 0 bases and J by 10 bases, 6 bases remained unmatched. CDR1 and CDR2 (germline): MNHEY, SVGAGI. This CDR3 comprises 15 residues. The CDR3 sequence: CASSYSGTVESPLHF. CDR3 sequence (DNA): TGTGCCAGCAGTTACTCCGGGACAGTTGAATCACCCCTCCACTTT.

CDR3 in amino acids: CASSYSRVGGTSGNTIYF. The CDR3 DNA sequence: TGTGCCAGCAGTTACTCGAGGGTAGGGGGGACCTCTGGAAACACCATATATTTT. The genes are TRBV6-5 and TRBJ1-3; the D gene is possibly TRBD1 (6 bases). This CDR3 spans 18 amino acids. V was shortened by 0 bases and J by 0 bases, with 15 bases between the two germline ends. Germline CDR1 is MNHEY and CDR2 is SVGAGI.

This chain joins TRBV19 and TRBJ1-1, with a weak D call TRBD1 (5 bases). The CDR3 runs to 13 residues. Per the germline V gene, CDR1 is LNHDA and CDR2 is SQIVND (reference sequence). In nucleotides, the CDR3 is TGTGCTAGAGACGGGGGGGTGAACACTGAAGCTTTCTTT. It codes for CARDGGVNTEAFF.

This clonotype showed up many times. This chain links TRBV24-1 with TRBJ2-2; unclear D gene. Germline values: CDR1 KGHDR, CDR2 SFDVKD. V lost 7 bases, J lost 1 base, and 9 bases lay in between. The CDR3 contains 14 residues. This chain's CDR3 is CATSPPRNTGELFF. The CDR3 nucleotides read TGTGCCACCAGCCCCCCGAGGAACACCGGGGAGCTGTTTTTT.

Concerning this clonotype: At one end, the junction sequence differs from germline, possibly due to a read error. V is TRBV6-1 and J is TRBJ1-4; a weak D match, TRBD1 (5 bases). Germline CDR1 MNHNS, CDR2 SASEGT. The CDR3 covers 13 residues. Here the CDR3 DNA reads TGTGTCAGCGCGGGCAGGGAGCATGAAAAACTGTTTTTT. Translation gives CVSAGREHEKLFF.

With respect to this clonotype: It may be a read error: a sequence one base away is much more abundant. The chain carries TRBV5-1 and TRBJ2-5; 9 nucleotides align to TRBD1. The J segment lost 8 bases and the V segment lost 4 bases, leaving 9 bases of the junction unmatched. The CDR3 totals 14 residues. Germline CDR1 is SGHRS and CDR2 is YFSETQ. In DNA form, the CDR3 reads TGCGCCAGCAGCCCGCGGGACAGGGTAGATACCCAGTACTTC. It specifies CASSPRDRVDTQYF.

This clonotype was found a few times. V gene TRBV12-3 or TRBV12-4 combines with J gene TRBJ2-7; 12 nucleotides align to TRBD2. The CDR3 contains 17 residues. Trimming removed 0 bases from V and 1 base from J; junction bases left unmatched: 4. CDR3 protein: CASSLALTSGSSYEQYF. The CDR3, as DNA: TGTGCCAGCAGTTTAGCCCTGACTAGCGGGAGTTCCTACGAGCAGTACTTC.

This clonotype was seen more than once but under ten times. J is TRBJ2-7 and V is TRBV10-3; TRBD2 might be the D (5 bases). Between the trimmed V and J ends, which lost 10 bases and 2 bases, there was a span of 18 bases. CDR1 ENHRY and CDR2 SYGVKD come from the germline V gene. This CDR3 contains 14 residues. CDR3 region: CATSPGSVTYEQYF. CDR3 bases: TGTGCCACTTCCCCGGGGAGTGTGACCTACGAGCAGTACTTC.

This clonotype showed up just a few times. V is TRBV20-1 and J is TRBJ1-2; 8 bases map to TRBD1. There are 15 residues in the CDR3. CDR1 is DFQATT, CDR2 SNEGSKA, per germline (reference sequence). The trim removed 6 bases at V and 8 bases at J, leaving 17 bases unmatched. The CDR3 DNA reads TGCAGTGCGACCCCTTCGAGGGGCAGGGGGCTAGGCTACACCTTC. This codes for CSATPSRGRGLGYTF.

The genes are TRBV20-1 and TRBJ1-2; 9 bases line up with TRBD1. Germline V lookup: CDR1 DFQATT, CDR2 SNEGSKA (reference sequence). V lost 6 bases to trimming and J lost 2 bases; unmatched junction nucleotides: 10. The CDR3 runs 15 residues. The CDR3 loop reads CSAPAPQGANYGYTF. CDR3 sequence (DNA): TGCAGTGCCCCCGCCCCACAGGGGGCAAACTATGGCTACACCTTC.

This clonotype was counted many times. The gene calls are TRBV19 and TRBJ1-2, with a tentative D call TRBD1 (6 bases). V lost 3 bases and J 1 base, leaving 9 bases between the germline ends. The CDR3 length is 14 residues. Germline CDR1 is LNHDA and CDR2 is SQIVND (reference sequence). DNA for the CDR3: TGTGCCAGTAGTATTCTGGACAGTAACTATGGCTACACCTTC. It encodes CASSILDSNYGYTF.

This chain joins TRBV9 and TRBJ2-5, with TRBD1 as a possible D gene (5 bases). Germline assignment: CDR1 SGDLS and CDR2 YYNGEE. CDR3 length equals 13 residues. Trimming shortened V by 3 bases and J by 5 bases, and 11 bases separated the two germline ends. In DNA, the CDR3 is TGTGCCAGCAGCGCGACCCCAGGGGAGACCCAGTACTTC. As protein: CASSATPGETQYF.

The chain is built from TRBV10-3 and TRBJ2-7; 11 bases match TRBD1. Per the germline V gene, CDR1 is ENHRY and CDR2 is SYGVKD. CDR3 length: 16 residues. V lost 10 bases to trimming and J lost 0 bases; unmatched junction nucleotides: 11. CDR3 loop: CASASGTGGSSYEQYF. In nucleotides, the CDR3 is TGTGCCAGCGCGAGCGGGACAGGGGGTTCCTCCTACGAGCAGTACTTC.

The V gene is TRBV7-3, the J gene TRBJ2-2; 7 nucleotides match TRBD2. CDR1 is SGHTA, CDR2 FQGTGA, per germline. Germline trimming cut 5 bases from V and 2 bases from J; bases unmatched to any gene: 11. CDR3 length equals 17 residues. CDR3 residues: CASSPLRLAGNTGELFF. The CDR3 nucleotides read TGTGCCAGCAGCCCATTAAGACTAGCCGGTAACACCGGGGAGCTGTTTTTT.

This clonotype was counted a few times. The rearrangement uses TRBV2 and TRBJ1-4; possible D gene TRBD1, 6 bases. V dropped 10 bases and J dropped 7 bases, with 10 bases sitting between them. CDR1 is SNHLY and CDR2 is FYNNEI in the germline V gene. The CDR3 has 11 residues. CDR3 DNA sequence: TGTGCCACGGAGGGGGGTGAAAAACTGTTTTTT. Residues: CATEGGEKLFF.

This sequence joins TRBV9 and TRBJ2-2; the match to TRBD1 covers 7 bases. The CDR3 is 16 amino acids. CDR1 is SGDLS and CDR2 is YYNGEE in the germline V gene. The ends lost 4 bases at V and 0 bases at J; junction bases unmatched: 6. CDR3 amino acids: CASSTTGDSNTGELFF. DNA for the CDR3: TGTGCCAGCAGCACCACAGGGGATTCGAACACCGGGGAGCTGTTTTTT.

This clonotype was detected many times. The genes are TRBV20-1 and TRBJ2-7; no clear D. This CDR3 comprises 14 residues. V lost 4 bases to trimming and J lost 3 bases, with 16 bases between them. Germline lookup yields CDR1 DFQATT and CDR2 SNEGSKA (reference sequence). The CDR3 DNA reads TGCAGTGCTATGGACCTACGACGGAACTACGAGCAGTACTTC. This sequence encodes CSAMDLRRNYEQYF.

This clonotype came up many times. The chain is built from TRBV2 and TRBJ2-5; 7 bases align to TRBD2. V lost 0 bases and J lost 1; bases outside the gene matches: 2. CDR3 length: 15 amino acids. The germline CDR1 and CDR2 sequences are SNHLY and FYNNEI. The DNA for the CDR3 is TGTGCCAGCAGTGAAGCGGGACTACGCCAAGAGACCCAGTACTTC. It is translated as CASSEAGLRQETQYF.

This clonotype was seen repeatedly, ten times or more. DNA of the CDR3: TGTGCCAGCAGCGTAGATGGAAGCGACTACGAGCAGTACTTC. This encodes CASSVDGSDYEQYF. The genes are TRBV9 and TRBJ2-7; D remains unclear. The germline V gene has CDR1 SGDLS and CDR2 YYNGEE. The CDR3 is 14 amino acids. V lost 0 bases, J lost 3 bases, and 10 bases lay in between.

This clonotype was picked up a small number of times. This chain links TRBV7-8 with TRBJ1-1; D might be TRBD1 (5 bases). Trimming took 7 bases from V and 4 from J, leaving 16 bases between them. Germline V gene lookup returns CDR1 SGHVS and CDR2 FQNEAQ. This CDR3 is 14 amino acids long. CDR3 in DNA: TGTGCCAGCATAGGGTGGGGGAAGATCACTGAAGCTTTCTTT. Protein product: CASIGWGKITEAFF.

CDR3 sequence (DNA): TGTGCCAGCAGCTTACCCAGGGGGAAAAAATGGGCCAACGTCCTGACTTTC. It encodes CASSLPRGKKWANVLTF. The chain employs TRBV7-9 and TRBJ2-6; 7 bases are shared with TRBD1. Per germline, CDR1 SEHNR and CDR2 FQNEAQ (reference sequence). The CDR3 contains 17 residues. V dropped 2 bases and J dropped 5; count of bases not matched to a gene: 9.

The CDR3 loop is CASSGRMSSAQETQYF. DNA of the CDR3: TGTGCCAGCAGCGGCAGGATGAGTTCGGCCCAAGAGACCCAGTACTTC. The chain links TRBV2 to TRBJ2-5; D gene unclear. CDR1 SNHLY and CDR2 FYNNEI come from the germline V gene. The CDR3 loop spans 16 amino acids. The V end was cut by 6 bases, the J end by 1 base, with 18 bases between.

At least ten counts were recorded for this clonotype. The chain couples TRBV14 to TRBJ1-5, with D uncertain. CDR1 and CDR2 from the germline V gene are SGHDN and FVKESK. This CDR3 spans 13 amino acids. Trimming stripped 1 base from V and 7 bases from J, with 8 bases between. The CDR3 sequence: CASSQAVGQPQHF. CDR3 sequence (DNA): TGTGCCAGCAGCCAAGCGGTGGGGCAGCCCCAGCATTTT.

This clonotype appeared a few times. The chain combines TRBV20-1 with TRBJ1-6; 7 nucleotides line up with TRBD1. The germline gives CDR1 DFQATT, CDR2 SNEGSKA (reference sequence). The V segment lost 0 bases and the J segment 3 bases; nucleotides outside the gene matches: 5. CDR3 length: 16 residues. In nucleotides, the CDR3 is TGCAGTGCTAGAGATCGGAGACAGGGCTATAATTCACCCCTCCACTTT. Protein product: CSARDRRQGYNSPLHF.

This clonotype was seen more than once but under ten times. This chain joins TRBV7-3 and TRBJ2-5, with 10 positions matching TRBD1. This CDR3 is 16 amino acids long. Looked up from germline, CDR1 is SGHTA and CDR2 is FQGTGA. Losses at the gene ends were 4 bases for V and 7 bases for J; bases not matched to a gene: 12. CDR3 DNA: TGTGCCAGCAGCTCCACCGGACAGGGGGTCGGAGGGACCCAGTACTTC. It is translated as CASSSTGQGVGGTQYF.